This is a list of T cell receptor beta chains from one sample in a study of T cell responses to AZD1222 COVID-19 vaccine. The protocol was immunoSEQ multiplex PCR, while the TCRdb copy is restricted to in-frame clones and leaves out a portion. The sample lists 100,000 to 150,000 clones; over 70% were seen once. Sample: peripheral blood, taken on day 0 of AZD1222 vaccination. These receptors originate from an adult in good health. CDR3s leave out the opening cysteine and the closing phenylalanine or tryptophan. Size values are once, few and many counts, or a class for expanded clones, and some rows have none.

size | J | V | length | CDR3
- | TRBJ2-1 | TRBV3-1/TRBV3-2 | 10 | ASTKGYNEQF
- | TRBJ2-7 | TRBV7-8 | 12 | ASSSTRDGYEQY
- | TRBJ2-3 | TRBV12-5 | 17 | ASGLVRDGGLPHTDTQY
- | TRBJ1-4 | TRBV19 | 13 | ASSLQGNPAEKLF
- | TRBJ1-6 | TRBV29-1 | 12 | SVAEASYNSPLH
- | TRBJ2-7 | TRBV30 | 9 | AWSGLYEQY
- | TRBJ2-1 | TRBV3-1/TRBV3-2 | 12 | ASSQESPRGEQF
- | TRBJ2-3 | TRBV9 | 12 | ASSVRDSTDTQY
- | TRBJ1-1 | TRBV10-3 | 12 | AILREEGDTEAF
- | TRBJ1-1 | TRBV6-5 | 11 | ASRRVTDTEAF
- | TRBJ1-1 | TRBV5-1 | 12 | ASSQTGSDTEAF
- | TRBJ1-5 | TRBV4-1 | 11 | ASSQSRYQPQH
- | TRBJ2-7 | TRBV28 | 11 | ASTFGTSYEQY
- | TRBJ2-7 | TRBV4-1 | 13 | ASSQVEGHSYEQY
- | TRBJ1-6 | TRBV19 | 13 | ASSREDRGNSPLH
few | TRBJ1-6 | TRBV30 | 10 | AWSEGGSPLH
- | TRBJ1-2 | TRBV29-1 | 9 | SVLLGDGYT
- | TRBJ1-3 | TRBV9 | 13 | ASSVAGQAGNTIY
once | TRBJ1-6 | TRBV7-8 | 12 | ASSAQGGYSPLH
- | TRBJ2-7 | TRBV7-6 | 9 | ASSRTYEQY
- | TRBJ1-2 | TRBV5-4 | 10 | ASSLTQAGYT
- | TRBJ1-2 | TRBV30 | 11 | ACRRTGPYGYT
once | TRBJ1-4 | TRBV6-5 | 13 | ASSYSRQAGEKLF
once | TRBJ2-5 | TRBV12-3/TRBV12-4 | 9 | ASRRGETQY
- | TRBJ1-2 | TRBV21-1 | 13 | ASTGTASRGYGYT
- | TRBJ1-5 | TRBV29-1 | 12 | SVLSGYSNQPQH
- | TRBJ2-1 | TRBV14 | 13 | ASSQGAPSYNEQF
once | TRBJ2-3 | TRBV5-1 | 14 | ASSNRLAGGTDTQY
- | TRBJ2-1 | TRBV29-1 | 14 | SVVSLRGSSYNEQF
- | TRBJ1-2 | TRBV6-5 | 11 | ASSSPITRGYT
once | TRBJ1-4 | TRBV4-1 | 14 | ASSQVTGGGNEKLF
- | TRBJ1-6 | TRBV6-5 | 11 | ASSYDEFKPLH
- | TRBJ1-2 | TRBV11-3 | 13 | ASSLDGQGAFGYT
- | TRBJ1-1 | TRBV7-8 | 12 | ASSLGGAGTEAF
- | TRBJ1-5 | TRBV28 | 13 | ASSFLDIYNQPQH
- | TRBJ1-2 | TRBV25-1 | 10 | ASRDFNYGYT
- | TRBJ1-1 | TRBV5-4 | 12 | ASSYNRGEGQAF
- | TRBJ2-1 | TRBV19 | 15 | ASSIEPGGLSYNEQF
- | TRBJ2-3 | TRBV7-2 | 15 | ASSLDCLWCRQDTQY
- | TRBJ2-3 | TRBV27 | 16 | ASSYRDSPIPSTDTQY
- | TRBJ2-2 | TRBV13 | 12 | ASSLGFNTGELF
- | TRBJ2-7 | TRBV4-2 | 13 | ASSQELAGGREQY
- | TRBJ2-7 | TRBV5-1 | 12 | ASSSTGHTYEQY